These T cell receptor beta chains were read from a single sample in a study of blood T cell repertoires in COVID-19. Sequenced by immunoSEQ multiplex PCR; TCRdb stores in-frame clones only, minus some. The sample includes around 100,000 clones, over 75% of them seen just once. The sequencing input was peripheral blood. These receptors all stem from a human donor in a cohort sampled during active COVID-19. Each CDR3 is given with its conserved first and last residue. A D gene is named only where the DNA matches it firmly. Size is stated for part of the rows, as once, few or many counts, or as a class when the clone is expanded.

NA,once,TRBV4-3,TRBJ2-2,CASSQTLNTGELFF,TGCGCCAGCAGCCAGACTTTGAACACCGGGGAGCTGTTTTTT
TRBD1,few,TRBV7-9,TRBJ2-3,CASSGQADTQYF,TGTGCCAGCAGCGGACAGGCAGATACGCAGTATTTT
NA,NA,TRBV7-8,TRBJ2-5,CASSLAGQIETQYF,TGTGCCAGCAGCTTAGCGGGACAAATAGAGACCCAGTACTTC
NA,NA,TRBV5-4,TRBJ1-2,CASRHDTSYGYTF,TGTGCCAGCAGACACGACACCAGCTATGGCTACACCTTC
NA,NA,TRBV19,TRBJ1-1,CASSMVRENTEAFF,TGTGCCAGTAGTATGGTTCGAGAGAACACTGAAGCTTTCTTT
TRBD2,NA,TRBV3-1/TRBV3-2,TRBJ2-1,CASSQMILAGNNEQFF,TGTGCCAGCAGCCAAATGATACTAGCGGGGAACAATGAGCAGTTCTTC
TRBD1,few,TRBV7-9,TRBJ1-2,CASSFSQTGRGYTF,TGTGCCAGCAGCTTTAGTCAGACAGGGCGAGGCTACACCTTC
TRBD1,NA,TRBV10-3,TRBJ2-5,CAIRGQGAETQYF,TGTGCCATCAGGGGACAGGGGGCGGAGACCCAGTACTTC
NA,NA,TRBV7-9,TRBJ2-2,CASSHTGLNTGELFF,TGTGCCAGCAGCCATACAGGCCTGAACACCGGGGAGCTGTTTTTT
TRBD1,NA,TRBV5-1,TRBJ1-2,CASSLSGTGADGYTF,TGCGCCAGCAGCTTATCCGGGACAGGGGCGGATGGCTACACCTTC
NA,NA,TRBV19,TRBJ2-7,CASADRSYEQYF,TGTGCCAGTGCCGACAGGTCCTACGAGCAGTACTTC
TRBD1,once,TRBV7-8,TRBJ2-5,CASSRLRPGQSQETQYF,TGTGCCAGCAGCCGACTGAGACCGGGACAGAGCCAAGAGACCCAGTACTTC
TRBD2,NA,TRBV9,TRBJ2-1,CASSDSGPFEQFF,TGTGCCAGCAGCGATAGCGGGCCCTTTGAGCAGTTCTTC
TRBD2,once,TRBV11-2,TRBJ2-5,CASSPYGLAGNTILPTQYF,TGTGCCAGCAGCCCATACGGCCTAGCGGGAAATACAATCCTGCCAACCCAGTACTTC
NA,once,TRBV5-4,TRBJ2-3,CASSLEWDNKRLF,TGTGCCAGCAGCTTGGAGTGGGACAATAAACGGTTATTT
TRBD2,NA,TRBV7-2,TRBJ2-3,CASRGRGGDTQYF,TGTGCCAGCAGGGGGCGGGGGGGCGATACGCAGTATTTT
NA,NA,TRBV6-5,TRBJ2-2,CASSYSMTAVTGELFF,TGTGCCAGCAGTTACTCGATGACAGCCGTTACCGGGGAGCTGTTTTTT
NA,NA,TRBV7-2,TRBJ2-6,CASSLEAGGDGANVLTF,TGTGCCAGCAGCTTAGAGGCGGGTGGGGATGGGGCCAACGTCCTGACTTTC
NA,NA,TRBV6-5,TRBJ1-3,CASISRSTGNTIYF,TGTGCCAGCATCTCCCGGTCCACTGGAAACACCATATATTTT
NA,NA,TRBV11-1,TRBJ2-1,CASGSSINNEQFF,TGTGCCAGCGGTAGCAGCATCAACAATGAGCAGTTCTTC
NA,once,TRBV11-2,TRBJ1-2,CASSQTVTGGYTF,TGTGCCAGCAGCCAGACTGTGACGGGAGGCTACACCTTC
NA,NA,TRBV19,TRBJ2-7,CASSIGRRAYEQYF,TGTGCCAGTAGTATAGGGAGGCGCGCCTACGAGCAGTACTTC
NA,NA,TRBV24-1,TRBJ2-1,CATGGPAGDYNEQFF,TGTGCCACTGGGGGGCCGGCGGGGGACTACAATGAGCAGTTCTTC
NA,NA,TRBV5-6,TRBJ2-7,CASSRYLRDYEQYF,TGTGCCAGCAGCCGTTACCTCAGGGACTACGAGCAGTACTTC
TRBD2,NA,TRBV6-6,TRBJ2-1,CASTYLGGRADEQFF,TGTGCCAGCACTTATCTCGGCGGGAGGGCCGATGAGCAGTTCTTC
NA,NA,TRBV10-3,TRBJ2-6,CAISLTVGTSGANVLTF,TGTGCCATCAGCCTGACCGTGGGCACCTCTGGGGCCAACGTCCTGACTTTC
TRBD1,NA,TRBV28,TRBJ1-5,CAALDRVVRVDQPQHF,TGTGCCGCCCTGGACAGGGTGGTGAGGGTAGATCAGCCCCAGCATTTT
NA,NA,TRBV7-2,TRBJ1-1,CASSLVLGPHTEAFF,TGTGCCAGCAGCTTAGTGTTGGGCCCGCACACTGAAGCTTTCTTT
NA,NA,TRBV5-6,TRBJ2-1,CASRPPEGNSYNEQFF,TGTGCCAGCAGACCGCCCGAGGGTAATTCCTACAATGAGCAGTTCTTC
TRBD1,few,TRBV7-3,TRBJ1-2,CASSPSTGQVPHTF,TGTGCCAGCAGCCCCTCGACAGGGCAGGTCCCACACACCTTC
TRBD1,NA,TRBV28,TRBJ1-2,CASGLGQGSRGYTF,TGTGCCAGCGGGCTGGGACAGGGTAGTCGTGGCTACACCTTC
NA,NA,TRBV21-1,TRBJ2-4,CAKRRAVAKNIQYF,TGTGCCAAACGGCGGGCGGTAGCCAAAAACATTCAGTACTTC
NA,NA,TRBV7-9,TRBJ2-1,CASSLEAGAVYNEQFF,TGTGCCAGCAGCTTAGAGGCGGGGGCAGTTTACAATGAGCAGTTCTTC
TRBD2,once,TRBV24-1,TRBJ2-1,CATSIAGGWEQFF,TGTGCCACCAGTATAGCGGGGGGTTGGGAGCAGTTCTTC
NA,once,TRBV6-4,TRBJ1-2,CASRPRSQGGSYTF,TGTGCCAGCAGACCTAGGTCGCAAGGGGGTAGCTACACCTTC
TRBD2,NA,TRBV29-1,TRBJ2-7,CSVDTSGSTYEQYF,TGCAGCGTTGATACTAGCGGGTCTACCTACGAGCAGTACTTC
NA,NA,TRBV11-3,TRBJ1-1,CASSLDGRGGNTEAFF,TGTGCCAGCAGCTTAGATGGAAGGGGCGGTAACACTGAAGCTTTCTTT
NA,NA,TRBV5-6,TRBJ2-7,CASSPSPITGEQYF,TGTGCCAGCAGCCCAAGCCCGATCACGGGGGAGCAGTACTTC
TRBD2,medium-sized,TRBV5-1,TRBJ2-2,CASSYEAGGTTGELFF,TGCGCCAGCAGCTACGAGGCGGGAGGGACCACCGGGGAGCTGTTTTTT
NA,NA,TRBV11-2,TRBJ2-7,CASSRSGGAYEQYF,TGTGCCAGCAGCCGAAGTGGCGGTGCCTACGAGCAGTACTTC
TRBD2,NA,TRBV20-1,TRBJ2-1,CSASSLAASYNEQFF,TGCAGTGCTAGTTCGCTAGCGGCCTCCTACAATGAGCAGTTCTTC
TRBD1,NA,TRBV4-1,TRBJ1-2,CASSQGQSFRGYTF,TGCGCCAGCAGCCAGGGACAGAGCTTTCGTGGCTACACCTTC
TRBD2,NA,TRBV5-1,TRBJ2-3,CASSLGSGGGTDTQYF,TGCGCCAGCAGCTTGGGTTCGGGAGGGGGCACAGATACGCAGTATTTT
NA,NA,TRBV19,TRBJ2-1,CASRAGTHLYNEQFF,TGTGCCAGTAGGGCGGGGACGCACCTCTACAATGAGCAGTTCTTC
NA,NA,TRBV15,TRBJ1-5,CATSRDLLQPQHF,TGTGCCACCAGCAGAGATCTACTCCAGCCCCAGCATTTT
NA,NA,TRBV2,TRBJ1-5,CASRSPGQGNQPQHF,TGTGCCAGCAGGTCCCCAGGGCAAGGCAATCAGCCCCAGCATTTT
TRBD1,NA,TRBV4-2,TRBJ2-3,CASSQEGDRGTDTQYF,TGTGCCAGCAGCCAAGAGGGGGACAGGGGCACAGATACGCAGTATTTT
NA,NA,TRBV2,TRBJ2-7,CASSETRRSYEQYF,TGTGCCAGCAGTGAGACTCGCCGGAGTTACGAGCAGTACTTC
NA,NA,TRBV19,TRBJ2-2,CASSISDTGELFF,TGTGCCAGTAGTATATCAGACACCGGGGAGCTGTTTTTT
NA,NA,TRBV28,TRBJ1-1,CASSLGSGSAFF,TGTGCCAGCAGTTTAGGGTCGGGTAGCGCTTTCTTT
TRBD1,once,TRBV27,TRBJ1-5,CASSSRTGGEGQPQHF,TGTGCCAGCAGTTCACGCACAGGGGGCGAAGGACAGCCCCAGCATTTT
TRBD1,NA,TRBV5-1,TRBJ2-5,CASSRTPGTAETQYF,TGCGCCAGCAGCCGAACCCCCGGGACAGCGGAGACCCAGTACTTC
NA,NA,TRBV5-1,TRBJ2-2,CASYPEIGELFF,TGCGCCAGCTACCCAGAAATCGGGGAGCTGTTTTTT
NA,NA,TRBV6-1,TRBJ2-5,CASSERRDFRGETQYF,TGTGCCAGCAGTGAAAGGCGGGATTTTAGAGGGGAGACCCAGTACTTC
NA,once,TRBV11-2,TRBJ2-5,CASSRTTPYQETQYF,TGTGCCAGCAGCCGAACGACTCCGTACCAAGAGACCCAGTACTTC
NA,NA,TRBV5-1,TRBJ2-3,CASSPGHSTDTQYF,TGCGCCAGCAGCCCGGGACACAGCACAGATACGCAGTATTTT
TRBD2,NA,TRBV5-1,TRBJ2-2,CASSPQSFITSGAITGELFF,TGCGCCAGCAGCCCCCAGTCCTTTATTACTAGCGGGGCCATTACCGGGGAGCTGTTTTTT
NA,NA,TRBV2,TRBJ2-3,CASSEWTPPTDTQYF,TGTGCCAGCAGTGAGTGGACACCTCCCACAGATACGCAGTATTTT
NA,NA,TRBV29-1,TRBJ1-2,CSVEEILAYYGYTF,TGCAGCGTTGAAGAGATCTTGGCCTACTATGGCTACACCTTC
TRBD2,NA,TRBV3-1/TRBV3-2,TRBJ2-7,CASSQPISGSALKEQYF,TGTGCCAGCAGCCAACCCATAAGCGGGAGCGCTTTGAAGGAGCAGTACTTC